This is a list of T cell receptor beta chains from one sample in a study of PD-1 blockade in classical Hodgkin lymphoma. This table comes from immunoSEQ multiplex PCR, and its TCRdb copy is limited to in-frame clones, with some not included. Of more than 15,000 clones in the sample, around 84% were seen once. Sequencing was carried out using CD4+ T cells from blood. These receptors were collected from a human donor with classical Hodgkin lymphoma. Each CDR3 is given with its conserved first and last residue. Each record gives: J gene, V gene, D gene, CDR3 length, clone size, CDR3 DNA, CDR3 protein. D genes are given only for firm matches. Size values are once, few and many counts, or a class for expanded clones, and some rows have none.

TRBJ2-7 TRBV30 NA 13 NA TGTGCCTGGGGGCGGGCAGGGGCCTACGAGCAGTACTTC CAWGRAGAYEQYF
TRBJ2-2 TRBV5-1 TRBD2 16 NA TGCGCCAGCAGCTTTGGACTAGCGGGAGTATCCGGGGAGCTGTTTTTT CASSFGLAGVSGELFF
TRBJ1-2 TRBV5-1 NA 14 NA TGCGCCAGCAGCCCCGGTGAGGGCAGTAACTTGGGGGGATTC CASSPGEGSNLGGF
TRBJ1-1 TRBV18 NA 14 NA TGTGCCAGCTCACCATTGGAGGTGCACACTGAAGCTTTCTTT CASSPLEVHTEAFF
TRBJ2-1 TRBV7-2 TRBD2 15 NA TGTGCCAGCAGCTTTGTAGCGGGAGGTATCAATGAGCAGTTCTTC CASSFVAGGINEQFF
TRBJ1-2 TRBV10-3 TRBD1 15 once TGTGCCATCAGTTTGGGACAGGGGGCTTCGTATGGCTACACCTTC CAISLGQGASYGYTF
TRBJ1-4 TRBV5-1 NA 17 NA TGCGCCAGCAGCCCAGGGATTGAACTGGTCCGAAATGAAAAACTGTTTTTT CASSPGIELVRNEKLFF
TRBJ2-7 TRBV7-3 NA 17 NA TGTGCCAGCAGCTTAACCCCCCCCGGGACCGCGGGGTACGAGCAGTACTTC CASSLTPPGTAGYEQYF
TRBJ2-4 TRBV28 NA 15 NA TGTGCCAGCAGTCCCCGGACAGACGCCAAAAACATTCAGTACTTC CASSPRTDAKNIQYF
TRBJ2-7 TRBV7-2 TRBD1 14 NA TGTGCCAGCAGGCCGGGACAGGGTCTAGGAGAGCAGTACTTC CASRPGQGLGEQYF
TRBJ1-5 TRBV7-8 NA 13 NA TGTGCCAGCAGCTTGGCAGGGCGGCAGCCCCAGCATTTT CASSLAGRQPQHF
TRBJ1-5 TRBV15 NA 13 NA TGTGCCACCAGCGGGGGTCCAGATCAGCCCCAGCATTTT CATSGGPDQPQHF
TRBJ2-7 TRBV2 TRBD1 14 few TGTGCCAGCAGTGAACAGGGGGAGTCCTACGAGCAGTACTTC CASSEQGESYEQYF
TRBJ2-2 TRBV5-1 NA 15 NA TGCGCCAGCGCCGAGGGCGGCCCGAACACCGGGGAGCTGTTTTTT CASAEGGPNTGELFF
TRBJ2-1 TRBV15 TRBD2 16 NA TGTGCCACCAGCAGAGATGGGCTAGCGGGAGAGGGTGAGCAGTTCTTC CATSRDGLAGEGEQFF
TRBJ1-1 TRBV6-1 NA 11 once TGTGCCTCCTGGGGCAGAGGTGAAGCTTTCTTT CASWGRGEAFF
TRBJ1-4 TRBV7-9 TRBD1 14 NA TGTGCCAGCAGCCGCGGGACAGCTAATGAAAAACTGTTTTTT CASSRGTANEKLFF
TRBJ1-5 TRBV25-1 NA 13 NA TGTGCCAGCAGCGGGAGTAAAGGTCAGCCCCAGCATTTT CASSGSKGQPQHF
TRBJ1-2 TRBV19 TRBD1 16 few TGTGCCACTAAACTGGGACAGATCGCTGGGCTGAATGGCTACACCTTC CATKLGQIAGLNGYTF
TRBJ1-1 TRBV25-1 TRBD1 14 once TGTGCCACTTCCGGGACAGGGCGCGGGACTGAAGCTTTCTTT CATSGTGRGTEAFF
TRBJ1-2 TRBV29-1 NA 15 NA TGCAGCGTTGAGGGAGGGGCAAGCCTTAACTATGGCTACACCTTC CSVEGGASLNYGYTF
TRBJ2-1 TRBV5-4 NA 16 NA TGTGCCAGCAGCCATACCGGGACTCGTATTTACAATGAGCAGTTCTTC CASSHTGTRIYNEQFF
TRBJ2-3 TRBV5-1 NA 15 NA TGCGCCAGCAGCTTAGCCCCGGGGGGCACAGATACGCAGTATTTT CASSLAPGGTDTQYF
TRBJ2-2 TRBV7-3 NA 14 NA TGTGCCAGCAGCTTGACCATCTCATCGGGGGAGCTGTTTTTT CASSLTISSGELFF
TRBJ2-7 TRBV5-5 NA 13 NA TGTGCCAGCAGCTTTTACAGCTCCTACGAGCAGTACTTC CASSFYSSYEQYF
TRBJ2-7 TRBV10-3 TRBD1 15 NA TGTGCCATCAGTGACACAGGGGGCGACGTCCACGAGCAGTACTTC CAISDTGGDVHEQYF
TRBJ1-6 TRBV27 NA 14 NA TGTGCCAGCCGTTCGTGGGTTGGAGATTCACCCCTCCACTTT CASRSWVGDSPLHF
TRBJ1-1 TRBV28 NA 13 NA TGTGCCAGCACGGGGGGCAAGGGCACTGAAGCTTTCTTT CASTGGKGTEAFF
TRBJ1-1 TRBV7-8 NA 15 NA TGTGCCAGCAGCTTAGGGCGGAGGCTTAGAACTGAAGCTTTCTTT CASSLGRRLRTEAFF
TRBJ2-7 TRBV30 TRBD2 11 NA TGTGCCGGCGGGAGCCCCTACGAGCAGTACTTC CAGGSPYEQYF
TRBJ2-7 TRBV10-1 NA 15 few TGCGCCAGCAGTGAGTCCACAGCGATCTCCTACGAGCAGTACTTC CASSESTAISYEQYF
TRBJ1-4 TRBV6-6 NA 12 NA TGTGCCAGCAGTTACTCGCCTGAAAAACTGTTTTTT CASSYSPEKLFF
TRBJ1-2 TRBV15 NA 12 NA TGTGCCACCAGCAGAGATAGAAGTGGCTACACCTTC CATSRDRSGYTF
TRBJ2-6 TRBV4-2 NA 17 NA TGTGCCAGCAGCCGGGAGGCAACTATGTCTGGGGCCAACGTCCTGACTTTC CASSREATMSGANVLTF
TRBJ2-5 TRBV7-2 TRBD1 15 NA TGTGCCAGCAGCTCCACAGGGGTTCGGCAAGAGACCCAGTACTTC CASSSTGVRQETQYF
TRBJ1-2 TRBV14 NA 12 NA TGTGCCAGCAGCCGGGGCATGGGCGGCTACACCTTC CASSRGMGGYTF
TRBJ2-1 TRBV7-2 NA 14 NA TGTGCCAGCAGCCAGCAGGGTAAGGGGGATGAGCAGTTCTTC CASSQQGKGDEQFF
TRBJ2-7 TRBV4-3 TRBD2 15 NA TGCGCCAGCAGCCAAATAGCGGGGATGTCCTACGAGCAGTACTTC CASSQIAGMSYEQYF
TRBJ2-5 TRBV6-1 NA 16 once TGTGCCAGCAGTGAACTCTTAGGGGAACCACGAGAGACCCAGTACTTC CASSELLGEPRETQYF
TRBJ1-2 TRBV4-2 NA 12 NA TGTGCCAGCAGCCAAGATCTCGAGGGCTACACCTTC CASSQDLEGYTF
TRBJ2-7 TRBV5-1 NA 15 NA TGCGCCAGCAGCTTGGAGGACCGTCGAGCGGACGAGCAGTACTTC CASSLEDRRADEQYF
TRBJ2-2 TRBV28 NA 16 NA TGTGCCAGCAGTTTGGGGGGGGCGGCGGGCACCGGGGAGCTGTTTTTT CASSLGGAAGTGELFF
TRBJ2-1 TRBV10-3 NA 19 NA TGTGCCATCAGTGAGTGGGCAAGGATCGGGACTGAGCGGAACAATGAGCAGTTCTTC CAISEWARIGTERNNEQFF
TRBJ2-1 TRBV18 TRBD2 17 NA TGTGCCAGCTCACCCCAAATAGCGGGAGGCTCCTACAATGAGCAGTTCTTC CASSPQIAGGSYNEQFF
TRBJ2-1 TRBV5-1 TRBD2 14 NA TGCGCCAGCAGCTCGGGACTAGCCTACAATGAGCAGTTCTTC CASSSGLAYNEQFF
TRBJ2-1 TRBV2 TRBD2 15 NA TGTGCCAGCAAGGAGGCGGGAGTTTCCTACAATGAGCAGTTCTTC CASKEAGVSYNEQFF
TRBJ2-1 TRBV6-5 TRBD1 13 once TGTGCCAGCAGTTACTCGCGACAGGGGAAGCAGTTCTTC CASSYSRQGKQFF
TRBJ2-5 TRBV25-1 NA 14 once TGTGCCAGCAGTGAATCCGGCTTCAAGGGAGACCAGTACTTC CASSESGFKGDQYF
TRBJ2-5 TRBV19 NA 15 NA TGTGCCAGTAGTATCACGGCGGGAAAGCAAGAGACCCAGTACTTC CASSITAGKQETQYF
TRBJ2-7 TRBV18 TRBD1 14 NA TGTGCCAGCTCACCGAGACAGGGGACGGACGAGCAGTACTTC CASSPRQGTDEQYF
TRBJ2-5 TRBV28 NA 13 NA TGTGCCAGCAGGCCCGCGGGGGCTTGGGCCCAGTACTTC CASRPAGAWAQYF
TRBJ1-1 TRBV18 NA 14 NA TGTGCCAGCTCACAAAACCGGGCTTCGACGGGGGCTTTCTTT CASSQNRASTGAFF
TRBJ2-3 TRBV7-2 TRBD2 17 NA TGTGCCAGCAGCCCCCGAGGGCGCGGGAGGGCCACAGATACGCAGTATTTT CASSPRGRGRATDTQYF
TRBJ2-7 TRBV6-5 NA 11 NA TGTGCCAGCAGGAACCTTCAGGAGCAGTACTTC CASRNLQEQYF
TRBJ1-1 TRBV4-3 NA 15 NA TGCGCCAGCAGCCAAAACACCTACGGGAATGCTGAAGCTTTCTTT CASSQNTYGNAEAFF